This T cell receptor (beta chain) came from a study of cytomegalovirus exposure and HLA in healthy donors. The CDR3 consists of 15 residues. V lost 0 bases and J 3 bases, leaving 8 bases between the germline ends. The germline V gene encodes CDR1 SEHNR and CDR2 FQNEAQ (reference sequence). Both 60 Vbeta primers and 13 Jbeta primers went into the PCR. The repertoire was sequenced with immunoSEQ multiplex PCR; TCRdb's copy has only in-frame clones and lacks some. The sample has 70,000 to 100,000 clones. The sequenced sample consisted of PBMCs. The sequence came from a girl aged 5 to 17 in good health and CMV-seropositive. The chain uses TRBV7-9 and TRBJ1-4; D is unclear. CDR3 region: CASSLAVAANEKLFF. In DNA, the CDR3 is TGTGCCAGCAGCTTAGCCGTAGCCGCTAATGAAAAACTGTTTTTT.